One T cell receptor (beta chain) is described in this entry. This sample was taken from a study of blood T cell repertoires in COVID-19. At the level of the study: Acute and convalescent COVID-19 specimens originated in the United States, Italy and Spain. In each case, the material was cDNA or gDNA derived from T cells, B-cell-depleted T cells, or PBMCs.

In the original processing: Reference gene primer amplification gave nucleated cell count estimates. Using immunoSEQ multiplex PCR, the repertoire was profiled, and TCRdb retains in-frame clones only, with some absent. V, J and clone size were drawn from that table, and D and trimming were deduced from the DNA. Among roughly 300,000 clones listed, 80% to 90% were seen once. Germline V gives CDR1 MNHEY, CDR2 SMNVEV (reference sequence). The CDR3 extends over 14 amino acids. V lost 5 bases and J lost 4, with 14 bases in between. The V call is TRBV27, the J call TRBJ1-2; the D gene is possibly TRBD1 (5 bases). The receptor was derived from a woman aged 45-59 years who had recovered from COVID-19. The sequenced sample consisted of peripheral blood. The CDR3 spells CASSRTRERYGYTF. CDR3 bases: TGTGCCAGCAGTAGGACAAGGGAACGCTATGGCTACACCTTC.